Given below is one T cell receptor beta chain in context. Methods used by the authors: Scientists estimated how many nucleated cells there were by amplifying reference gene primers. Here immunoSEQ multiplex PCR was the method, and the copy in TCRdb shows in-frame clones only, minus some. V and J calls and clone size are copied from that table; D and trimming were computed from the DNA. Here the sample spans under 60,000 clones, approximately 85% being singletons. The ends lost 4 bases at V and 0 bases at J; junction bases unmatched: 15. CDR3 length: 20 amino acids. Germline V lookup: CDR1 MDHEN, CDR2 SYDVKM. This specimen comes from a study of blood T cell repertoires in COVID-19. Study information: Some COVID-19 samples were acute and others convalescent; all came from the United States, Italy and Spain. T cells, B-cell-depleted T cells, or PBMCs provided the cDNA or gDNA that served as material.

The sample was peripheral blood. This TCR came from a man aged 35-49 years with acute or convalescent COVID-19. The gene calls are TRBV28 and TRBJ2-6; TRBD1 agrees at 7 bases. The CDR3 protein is CASSSIFFTGASSGANVLTF. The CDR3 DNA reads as TGTGCCAGCAGTTCCATTTTCTTTACAGGGGCAAGCTCTGGGGCCAACGTCCTGACTTTC. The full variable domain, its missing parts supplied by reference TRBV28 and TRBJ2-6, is DVKVTQSSRYLVKRTGEKVFLECVQDMDHENMFWYRQDPGLGLRLIYFSYDVKMKEKGDIPEGYSVSREKKERFSLILESASTNQTSMYLCASSSIFFTGASSGANVLTFGAGSRLTVL.